This is a list of T cell receptor beta chains from one sample in a study of control samples from healthy donors and cancer patients. Clones were read by immunoSEQ multiplex PCR, and TCRdb kept only the in-frame ones, dropping some. The data contain some 87,000 clones, around 80% of them seen just once; the ten biggest clones take up roughly 11%. The sequencing input was PBMCs. The source is a man between 60 and 75 years old with head and neck cancer. Each CDR3 is given with its conserved first and last residue. The D gene is left open where the match is weak. Rows may omit the clone size; those that give it use once, few, many or a size class.

size: NA
V: TRBV6-5
J: TRBJ1-1
D: NA
DNA: TGTGCCAGCAGAGCAGGGCTCGGCACTGAAGCTTTCTTT
CDR3: CASRAGLGTEAFF

size: once
V: TRBV28
J: TRBJ1-1
D: TRBD1
DNA: TGTGCCAGCAGTGACGACAGGGGCAACACTGAAGCTTTCTTT
CDR3: CASSDDRGNTEAFF

size: NA
V: TRBV7-8
J: TRBJ1-4
D: NA
DNA: TGTGCCAGCAGCTTAGAAACAGGGCTAGGAGAAAAACTGTTTTTT
CDR3: CASSLETGLGEKLFF

size: NA
V: TRBV16
J: TRBJ2-3
D: TRBD2
DNA: TGTGCCAGCCGCCTGGGGGGGACAGATACGCAGTATTTT
CDR3: CASRLGGTDTQYF

size: NA
V: TRBV6-5
J: TRBJ2-1
D: NA
DNA: TGTGCCAGCCGGGGCTCCTACAATGAGCAGTTCTTC
CDR3: CASRGSYNEQFF

size: once
V: TRBV7-8
J: TRBJ2-2
D: NA
DNA: TGTGCCAGCAGCTTAGGACTGGCCGGAACCGGGGAGCTGTTTTTT
CDR3: CASSLGLAGTGELFF

size: NA
V: TRBV6-4
J: TRBJ1-1
D: NA
DNA: TGTGCCAGCAGTGACTCGAACAGGAACACTGAAGCTTTCTTT
CDR3: CASSDSNRNTEAFF

size: NA
V: TRBV6-1
J: TRBJ2-3
D: NA
DNA: TGTGCCAGCAGTGCTCGACCTCGCTCGTGGGGCGGGCCAGATACGCAGTATTTT
CDR3: CASSARPRSWGGPDTQYF

size: once
V: TRBV21-1
J: TRBJ1-1
D: NA
DNA: TGTGCCAGCAGCACTGCGCAACAGGTCCCAACCATGAACACTGAAGCTTTCTTT
CDR3: CASSTAQQVPTMNTEAFF

size: NA
V: TRBV14
J: TRBJ2-5
D: TRBD1
DNA: TGTGCCAGCAGCCAACCGGACAGGGGGCCGGAGACCCAGTACTTC
CDR3: CASSQPDRGPETQYF

size: NA
V: TRBV6-6
J: TRBJ2-7
D: NA
DNA: TGTGCCAGCAGTCCCCCGATCGTCGTGGGTCACTACGAGCAGTACTTC
CDR3: CASSPPIVVGHYEQYF

size: NA
V: TRBV15
J: TRBJ2-2
D: NA
DNA: TGTGCCATTCCCCAGGGGCCGAACACCGGGGAGCTGTTTTTT
CDR3: CAIPQGPNTGELFF

size: once
V: TRBV11-2
J: TRBJ2-1
D: TRBD2
DNA: TGTGCCAGCAGCTTTGGGACTAGCTCCGATGAGCAGTTCTTC
CDR3: CASSFGTSSDEQFF

size: NA
V: TRBV5-1
J: TRBJ1-3
D: NA
DNA: TGCGCCAGCAGCTACAGGAGGACGCGTAGCTCTGGAAACACCATATATTTT
CDR3: CASSYRRTRSSGNTIYF

size: NA
V: TRBV3-1/TRBV3-2
J: TRBJ2-1
D: NA
DNA: TGTGCCAGTGGATTGGGGACTCTCGGCAATGAGCAGTTCTTC
CDR3: CASGLGTLGNEQFF

size: NA
V: TRBV9
J: TRBJ2-7
D: NA
DNA: TGTGCCAGCAGCGTGACAGTGGGAACCTACGAGCAGTACTTC
CDR3: CASSVTVGTYEQYF

size: NA
V: TRBV27
J: TRBJ1-5
D: TRBD1
DNA: TGTGCCAGCAGTTTAAGAGGTCCGAGGACAGGGATGGATCAGCCCCAGCATTTT
CDR3: CASSLRGPRTGMDQPQHF

size: NA
V: TRBV5-6
J: TRBJ2-7
D: NA
DNA: TGTGCCAGCAGCCCGCCTGTAGGGGCGGCCTACGAGCAGTACTTC
CDR3: CASSPPVGAAYEQYF

size: NA
V: TRBV18
J: TRBJ1-1
D: NA
DNA: TGTGCCAGCTCACCTGGGCAGAACACTGAAGCTTTCTTT
CDR3: CASSPGQNTEAFF

size: NA
V: TRBV3-1/TRBV3-2
J: TRBJ2-4
D: NA
DNA: TGTGCCAGCAGCCAAGATCGGTTTAGCGGAAACATTCAGTACTTC
CDR3: CASSQDRFSGNIQYF

size: NA
V: TRBV5-1
J: TRBJ2-5
D: TRBD1
DNA: TGCGCCAGCATCCTAGGGCAGGGGGATCTGGAGACCCAGTACTTC
CDR3: CASILGQGDLETQYF

size: NA
V: TRBV28
J: TRBJ2-7
D: NA
DNA: TGTGCCAGCAGTCCCAATCCGGACTCAACCGGGCAGTACTTC
CDR3: CASSPNPDSTGQYF

size: few
V: TRBV19
J: TRBJ1-1
D: NA
DNA: TGTGCCAGTAGTATAGAAGGGGCGGCTGAAGCTTTCTTT
CDR3: CASSIEGAAEAFF

size: NA
V: TRBV25-1
J: TRBJ2-1
D: TRBD2
DNA: TGTGCCAGCAGCGAGCGGGAGTTTCGTGAGCAGTTCTTC
CDR3: CASSEREFREQFF

size: NA
V: TRBV9
J: TRBJ2-5
D: NA
DNA: TGTGCCAGCAGCGTAAATTCACAGATCCAAGAGACCCAGTACTTC
CDR3: CASSVNSQIQETQYF

size: NA
V: TRBV5-5
J: TRBJ2-7
D: TRBD1
DNA: TGTGCCAGCAGCTTTCCCAGGGGGCAAACCTACGAGCAGTACTTC
CDR3: CASSFPRGQTYEQYF

size: NA
V: TRBV5-4
J: TRBJ2-7
D: TRBD2
DNA: TGTGCCAGCAGCTTGGGGGGGACTAGCGGTTCCTCCTACGAGCAGTACTTC
CDR3: CASSLGGTSGSSYEQYF

size: NA
V: TRBV18
J: TRBJ2-7
D: TRBD2
DNA: TGTGCCAGCTCACCAGTAGCCCATTTGACAGCGGGAGGACTACGCGAGTACTTC
CDR3: CASSPVAHLTAGGLREYF

size: NA
V: TRBV6-6
J: TRBJ1-4
D: NA
DNA: TGTGCCAGCAGCCGAGTCAGATGGGGAACGAATAGCGAAAAACTGTTTTTT
CDR3: CASSRVRWGTNSEKLFF

size: NA
V: TRBV24-1
J: TRBJ2-1
D: TRBD1
DNA: TGTGCCACCAGTGACATGGGACAGGGGGCGGGCAATGAGCAGTTCTTC
CDR3: CATSDMGQGAGNEQFF

size: NA
V: TRBV19
J: TRBJ2-3
D: TRBD1
DNA: TGTGCCAGTAGTTCCTCGACAGGGGGGCAGGATACGCAGTATTTT
CDR3: CASSSSTGGQDTQYF

size: NA
V: TRBV7-2
J: TRBJ2-1
D: NA
DNA: TGTGCCAGCAGCCCTTCAGTCGCGGGCCACTACAATGAGCAGTTCTTC
CDR3: CASSPSVAGHYNEQFF

size: once
V: TRBV25-1
J: TRBJ1-2
D: TRBD1
DNA: TGTGCCAGCAGTGACCGGACAGGACTCGCAGCGGGCTACACCTTC
CDR3: CASSDRTGLAAGYTF

size: NA
V: TRBV5-1
J: TRBJ2-7
D: NA
DNA: TGCGCCAGCAGCTTGGCATCCGCACCTCAAGGCTACGAGCAGTACTTC
CDR3: CASSLASAPQGYEQYF

size: NA
V: TRBV10-3
J: TRBJ1-3
D: NA
DNA: TGTGCCATCGGTGCGCCCGCTCAATTTGATTCAGGAAACACCATATATTTT
CDR3: CAIGAPAQFDSGNTIYF

size: once
V: TRBV19
J: TRBJ2-1
D: TRBD2
DNA: TGTGCCAGTAGACTAGCGGGAGATGGGAATGAGCAGTTCTTC
CDR3: CASRLAGDGNEQFF

size: NA
V: TRBV5-1
J: TRBJ1-1
D: NA
DNA: TGCGCCAGCAGCTTTCAACAGGGGAACACTGAAGCTTTCTTT
CDR3: CASSFQQGNTEAFF

size: NA
V: TRBV6-1
J: TRBJ2-7
D: TRBD2
DNA: TGTGCCAGCAGTGAGTTCTTCAGCGGGAGGGCCTCCTACGAGCAGTACTTC
CDR3: CASSEFFSGRASYEQYF

size: NA
V: TRBV6-5
J: TRBJ2-1
D: TRBD1
DNA: TGTGCCAGCAATCGGGGACAGGGGAACTACAATGAGCAGTTCTTC
CDR3: CASNRGQGNYNEQFF

size: NA
V: TRBV27
J: TRBJ2-7
D: NA
DNA: TGTGCCAGTAGCATACAACTGCCGGGGTCCGCTGCGTCAACCGAGCAGTACTTC
CDR3: CASSIQLPGSAASTEQYF

size: NA
V: TRBV6-5
J: TRBJ1-4
D: NA
DNA: TGTGCCAGCAGTTACTCCTTGGGTCGAGAAAAACTGTTTTTT
CDR3: CASSYSLGREKLFF

size: NA
V: TRBV29-1
J: TRBJ2-7
D: NA
DNA: TGCAGCGTTGCATTCACTCTTGCCGTCTACGAGCAGTACTTC
CDR3: CSVAFTLAVYEQYF

size: NA
V: TRBV12-3/TRBV12-4
J: TRBJ2-7
D: TRBD2
DNA: TGTGCCAGCAGCAATTCCCCGGGGGGCGAGCAGTACTTC
CDR3: CASSNSPGGEQYF

size: once
V: TRBV6-2/TRBV6-3
J: TRBJ2-3
D: NA
DNA: TGTGCCAGCAGCACACTGAGCGAAGGGGAAACGCAGTATTTT
CDR3: CASSTLSEGETQYF

size: NA
V: TRBV5-6
J: TRBJ1-1
D: NA
DNA: TGTGCCAGCAGCTTCGGTCGCGGGGACGAAGCTTTCTTT
CDR3: CASSFGRGDEAFF